This TCR beta chain stems from a study of blood T cell repertoires in COVID-19. Turning to the study itself: COVID-19 samples, acute and convalescent, were from the United States, Italy and Spain.

Sequencing was performed with immunoSEQ multiplex PCR; in TCRdb, only in-frame clones are kept and a portion is missing. The sample holds some 380,000 clones, around 87% seen once. Trimming cost V 0 bases and J 4 bases, with 10 bases left between them. The CDR3 is 16 residues long. Sequencing was performed on PBMCs or T cells enriched from blood (not recorded which). This clonotype was obtained from a man aged 30-40 years who had recovered from COVID-19. The genes are TRBV23-1 and TRBJ2-6; D gene ambiguous. TRBV23-1 is identified as an open reading frame with a role that is uncertain. DNA for the CDR3: TGCGCCAGCAGTCAATCGCGGTGCCGGGGGGCCAACGTCCTGACTTTC. It encodes CASSQSRCRGANVLTF.